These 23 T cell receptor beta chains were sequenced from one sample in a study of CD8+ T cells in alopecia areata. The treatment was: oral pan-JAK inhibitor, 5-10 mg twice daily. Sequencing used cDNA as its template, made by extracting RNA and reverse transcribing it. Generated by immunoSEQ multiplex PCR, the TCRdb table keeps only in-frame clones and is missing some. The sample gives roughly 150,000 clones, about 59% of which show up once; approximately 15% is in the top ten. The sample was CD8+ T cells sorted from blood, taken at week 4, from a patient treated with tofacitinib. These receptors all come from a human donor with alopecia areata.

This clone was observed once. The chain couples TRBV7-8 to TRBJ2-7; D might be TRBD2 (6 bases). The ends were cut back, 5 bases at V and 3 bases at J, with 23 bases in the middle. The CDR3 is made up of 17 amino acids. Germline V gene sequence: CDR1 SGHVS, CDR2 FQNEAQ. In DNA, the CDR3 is TGTGCCAGCAGCCTACACTCGGGGCTTAGGGAGGTCTACGAGCAGTACTTC. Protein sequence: CASSLHSGLREVYEQYF.

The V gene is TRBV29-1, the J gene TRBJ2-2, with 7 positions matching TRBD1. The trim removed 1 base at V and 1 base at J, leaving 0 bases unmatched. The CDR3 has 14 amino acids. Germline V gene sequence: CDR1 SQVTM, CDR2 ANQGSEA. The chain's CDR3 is CSVEGQGNTGELFF. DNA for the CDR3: TGCAGCGTTGAAGGACAGGGGAACACCGGGGAGCTGTTTTTT.

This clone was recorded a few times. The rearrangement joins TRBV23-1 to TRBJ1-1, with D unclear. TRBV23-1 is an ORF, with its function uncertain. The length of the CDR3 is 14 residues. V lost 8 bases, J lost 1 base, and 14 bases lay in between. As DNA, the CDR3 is TGCGCCAGCCCGCCGTCTACTGAGAACACTGAAGCTTTCTTT. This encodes CASPPSTENTEAFF.

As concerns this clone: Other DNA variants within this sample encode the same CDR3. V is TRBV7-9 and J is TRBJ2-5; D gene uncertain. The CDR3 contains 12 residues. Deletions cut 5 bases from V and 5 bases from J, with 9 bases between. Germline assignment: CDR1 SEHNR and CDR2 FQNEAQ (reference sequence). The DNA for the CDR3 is TGTGCCAGCAGCCTCGAAAGCGAGACCCAGTACTTC. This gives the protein CASSLESETQYF.

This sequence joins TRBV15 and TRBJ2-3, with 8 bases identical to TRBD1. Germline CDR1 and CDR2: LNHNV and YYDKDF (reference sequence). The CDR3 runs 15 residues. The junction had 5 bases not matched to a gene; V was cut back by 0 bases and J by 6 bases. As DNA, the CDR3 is TGTGCCACCAGCAGAGATGCAGGGGGCGAGGATACGCAGTATTTT. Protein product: CATSRDAGGEDTQYF.

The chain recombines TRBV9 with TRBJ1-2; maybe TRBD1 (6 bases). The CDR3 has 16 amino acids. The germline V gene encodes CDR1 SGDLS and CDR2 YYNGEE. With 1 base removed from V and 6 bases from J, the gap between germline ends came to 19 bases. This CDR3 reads CASSVSSYREANGYTF. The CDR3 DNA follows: TGTGCCAGCAGCGTATCCTCCTACAGGGAAGCGAATGGCTACACCTTC.

CDR3 in DNA: TGCGCCAGCAGCTACCCACACGGTAGCTCCTACGAGCAGTACTTC. Protein product: CASSYPHGSSYEQYF. V usage is TRBV5-1 and J usage is TRBJ2-7; D gene uncertain. The CDR3 loop spans 15 amino acids. Germline CDR1 and CDR2: SGHRS and YFSETQ. Trimming cost V 3 bases and J 0 bases, with 13 bases left between them.

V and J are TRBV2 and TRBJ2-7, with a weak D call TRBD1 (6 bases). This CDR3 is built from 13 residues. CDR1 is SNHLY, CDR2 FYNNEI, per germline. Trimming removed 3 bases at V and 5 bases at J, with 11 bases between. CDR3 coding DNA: TGTGCCAGCAGTGATAACAGGGACGACGAGCAGTACTTC. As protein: CASSDNRDDEQYF.

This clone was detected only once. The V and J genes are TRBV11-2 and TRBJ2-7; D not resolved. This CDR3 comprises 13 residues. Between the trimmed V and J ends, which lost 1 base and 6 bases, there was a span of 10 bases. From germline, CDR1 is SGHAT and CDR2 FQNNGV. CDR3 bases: TGTGCCAGCAGCTTAGTTTCGCGATCCGAGCAGTACTTC. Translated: CASSLVSRSEQYF.

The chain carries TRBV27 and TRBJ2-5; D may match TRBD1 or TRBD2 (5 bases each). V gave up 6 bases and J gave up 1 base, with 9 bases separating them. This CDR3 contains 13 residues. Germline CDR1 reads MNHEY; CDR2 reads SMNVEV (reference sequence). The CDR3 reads CASRGPSQETQYF. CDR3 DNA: TGTGCCAGCAGGGGACCGAGCCAAGAGACCCAGTACTTC.

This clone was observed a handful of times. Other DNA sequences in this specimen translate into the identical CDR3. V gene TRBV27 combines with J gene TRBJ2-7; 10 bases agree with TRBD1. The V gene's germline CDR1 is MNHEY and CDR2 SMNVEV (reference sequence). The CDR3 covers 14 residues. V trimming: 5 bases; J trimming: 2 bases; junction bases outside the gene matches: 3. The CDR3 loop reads CASSLGQGAYEQYF. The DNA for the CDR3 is TGTGCCAGCAGTCTCGGACAGGGGGCCTACGAGCAGTACTTC.

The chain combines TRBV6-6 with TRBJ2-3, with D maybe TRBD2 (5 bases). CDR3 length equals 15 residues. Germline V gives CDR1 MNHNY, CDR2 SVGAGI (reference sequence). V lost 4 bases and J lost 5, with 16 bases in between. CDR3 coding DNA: TGTGCCAGCAGTTCATTACCTAGCCGGGAAGATACGCAGTATTTT. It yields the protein CASSSLPSREDTQYF.

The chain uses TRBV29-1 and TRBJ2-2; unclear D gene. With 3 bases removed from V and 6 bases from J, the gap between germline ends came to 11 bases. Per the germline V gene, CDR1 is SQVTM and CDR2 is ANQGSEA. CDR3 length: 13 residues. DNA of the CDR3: TGCAGCGTTGAGATAGGCGGACCCGGGGAGCTGTTTTTT. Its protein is CSVEIGGPGELFF.

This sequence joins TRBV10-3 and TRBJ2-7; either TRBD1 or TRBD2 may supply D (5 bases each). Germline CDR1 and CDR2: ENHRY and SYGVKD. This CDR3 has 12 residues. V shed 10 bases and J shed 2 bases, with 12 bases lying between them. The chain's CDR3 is CATMSGPYEQYF. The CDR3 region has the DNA TGTGCCACCATGTCGGGGCCCTACGAGCAGTACTTC.

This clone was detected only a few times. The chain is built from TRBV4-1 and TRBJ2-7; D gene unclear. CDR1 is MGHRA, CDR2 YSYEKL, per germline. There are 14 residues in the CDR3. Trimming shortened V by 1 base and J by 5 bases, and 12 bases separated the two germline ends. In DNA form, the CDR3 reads TGCGCCAGCAGCCAAGTAATGGTTGACCACGAGCAGTACTTC. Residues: CASSQVMVDHEQYF.

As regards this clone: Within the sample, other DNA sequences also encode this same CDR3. The CDR3 region is CASSVGGGYNEQFF. CDR3 coding DNA: TGTGCCAGCAGCGTAGGTGGGGGTTACAATGAGCAGTTCTTC. The rearrangement uses TRBV9 and TRBJ2-1; D is tentatively TRBD1 or TRBD2 (5 bases each). The CDR3 spans 14 residues. Germline V CDR1 and CDR2: SGDLS, YYNGEE. The V gene lost 0 bases and the J gene lost 4 bases, with 8 bases spanning the gap.

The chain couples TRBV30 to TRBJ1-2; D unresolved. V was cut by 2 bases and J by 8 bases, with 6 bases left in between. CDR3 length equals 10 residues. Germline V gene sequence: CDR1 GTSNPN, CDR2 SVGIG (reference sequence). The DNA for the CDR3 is TGTGCCTGGAGTAAAGTCGGCTACACCTTC. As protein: CAWSKVGYTF.

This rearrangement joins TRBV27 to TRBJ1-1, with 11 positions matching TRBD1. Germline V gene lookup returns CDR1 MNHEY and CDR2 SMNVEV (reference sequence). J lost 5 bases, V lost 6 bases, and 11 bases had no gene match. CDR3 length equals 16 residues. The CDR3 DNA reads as TGTGCCAGCAGCCCCTCTGGGACAGGGGGTTTAACTGAAGCTTTCTTT. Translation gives CASSPSGTGGLTEAFF.

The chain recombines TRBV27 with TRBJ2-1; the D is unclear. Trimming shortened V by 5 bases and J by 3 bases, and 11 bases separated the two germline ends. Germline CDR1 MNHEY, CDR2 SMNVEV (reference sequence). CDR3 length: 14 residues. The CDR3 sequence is CASSERGGYNEQFF. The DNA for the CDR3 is TGTGCCAGCAGTGAGCGAGGTGGCTACAATGAGCAGTTCTTC.

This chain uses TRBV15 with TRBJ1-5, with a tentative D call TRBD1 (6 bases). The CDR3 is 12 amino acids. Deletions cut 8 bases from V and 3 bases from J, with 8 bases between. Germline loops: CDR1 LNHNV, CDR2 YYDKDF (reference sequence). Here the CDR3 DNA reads TGTGCCACCGGGGGGCCCAATCAGCCCCAGCATTTT. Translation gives CATGGPNQPQHF.

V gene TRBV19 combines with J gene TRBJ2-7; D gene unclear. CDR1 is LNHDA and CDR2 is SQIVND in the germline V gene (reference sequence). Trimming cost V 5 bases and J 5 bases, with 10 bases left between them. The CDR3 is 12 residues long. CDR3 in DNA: TGTGCCAGTAGTGAGCCGGGCCACGAGCAGTACTTC. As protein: CASSEPGHEQYF. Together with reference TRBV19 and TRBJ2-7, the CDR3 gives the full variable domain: DGGITQSPKYLFRKEGQNVTLSCEQNLNHDAMYWYRQDPGQGLRLIYYSQIVNDFQKGDIAEGYSVSREKKESFPLTVTSAQKNPTAFYLCASSEPGHEQYFGPGTRLTVT.

The CDR3 region is CSVAGTSGGDEQFF. In DNA form, the CDR3 reads TGCAGCGTTGCCGGGACTAGCGGGGGCGATGAGCAGTTCTTC. This sequence joins TRBV29-1 and TRBJ2-1; the match to TRBD2 covers 14 bases. Germline loops: CDR1 SQVTM, CDR2 ANQGSEA. After removal of 4 bases from V and 8 bases from J, the junction contained 4 bases not matched to a gene. The CDR3 is made up of 14 amino acids.

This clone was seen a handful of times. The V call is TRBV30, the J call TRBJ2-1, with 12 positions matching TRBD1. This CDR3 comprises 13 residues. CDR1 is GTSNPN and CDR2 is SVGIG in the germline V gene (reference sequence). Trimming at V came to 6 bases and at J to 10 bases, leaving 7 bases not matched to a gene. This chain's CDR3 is CACSGQGAREQFF. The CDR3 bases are TGTGCCTGTTCGGGACAGGGGGCACGAGAGCAGTTCTTC.